This T cell receptor beta chain was sequenced during a study of cytomegalovirus exposure and HLA in healthy donors (dated by TCRdb to about 2017). Turning to the overall study: The 666 repertoires of the first cohort and the roughly 110 validation repertoires were produced on the same platform, according to a later analysis. The study aimed to test whether signatures of past pathogen exposure could be identified by cataloging public T cell receptors. Along with the roughly 670-subject first cohort, a separate validation cohort of more than 90 different subjects was used. High-throughput TCR immunosequencing, statistical association of individual TCRs with disease status, and machine learning were combined to predict cytomegalovirus infection status.

Library method: the immunoSEQ multiplex PCR assay. The paper's data handling went like this. To diagnose cytomegalovirus status from the catalog of TCR beta chain sequences, a statistical classification framework was built. In its TCRdb copy, this immuneACCESS table keeps in-frame sequences only and misses some clones. Where compared with another copy, unresolved V genes explain less than half of these, and the others have no known cause. That table is the source of V, J and clone size, and D and trimming were worked out from the DNA. The sample table records approximately 160,000 clones; less than 90% of these occur just once. The top ten constitute 2.5% to 4% of the sample. Taken from the germline V gene, the CDR1 and CDR2 loops are KGHSH and LQKENI. The CDR3 has 12 amino acids, counting the end cysteine and phenylalanine. The retained sequence is limited to the CDR3, 36 bases, with the frame set at the first base. V and J are truncated by 2 bases and 6 bases respectively, leaving an intervening sequence of 7 bases.

Separate from the roughly 700-subject first cohort, the validation cohort of roughly 110 subjects was the group to which the donors belonged. On this clone itself: What this receptor recognizes is not known. Per-base quality was not reported, and no clone a single base away is much larger than it.

Points the paper makes about the study in general: The authors suggested that the approach could potentially be generalized to other disease states and immunological phenotypes. A later analysis lacked HLA typing for the validation cohort, so it scored co-occurrence in that cohort across all 110 or so repertoires. In the study, some 160 TCR beta chains were listed as associated with cytomegalovirus. A few of the identified cytomegalovirus-associated TCR beta chains were confirmed in vitro to be specific for cytomegalovirus antigens. Cytomegalovirus status was reported to be diagnosed by the classifier with high specificity and sensitivity in both the original and validation cohorts. While some public TCRs were present in many individuals, most TCR sequences turned up only very rarely across donors. Of the cluster scores, around 95% were above 0 in a later analysis, which found that TCRs clustered in the first cohort also tended to co-occur in the approximately 110 validation repertoires.

This receptor was obtained from a woman between 18 and 29 years old in good health and CMV-seropositive. The rearranged chain carries TRBV18 and TRBJ1-2; the D gene identity is not certain. The sequencing input was PBMCs. The CDR3 here reads CASSPGDHGYTF. The nucleotides read TGTGCCAGCTCACCAGGAGATCATGGCTACACCTTC.